These 25 T cell receptor beta chains share one sample of origin, sequenced in a study of T cell changes during pregnancy in multiple sclerosis. Assay: immunoSEQ multiplex PCR; the TCRdb copy retains only in-frame clones and omits some. Seen here are some 40,000 clones, around nine tenths observed once, and the top ten hold roughly 4%. Source: CD8+ T cells from peripheral blood mononuclear cells, taken in the first trimester of pregnancy. The receptors were sampled from a female donor with multiple sclerosis, enrolled in a pregnancy study.

This clone was seen a few times. CDR3 nucleotides: TGTGCCAGCAGTGAACAGGAGAACACTGAAGCTTTCTTT. This sequence encodes CASSEQENTEAFF. The genes are TRBV6-4 and TRBJ1-1; D perhaps matches TRBD1 (5 bases). The CDR3 length is 13 residues. Germline CDR1 MRHNA, CDR2 SNTAGT. The V and J ends lost 3 bases and 1 base respectively, with 6 bases between them.

This clone has a handful of counts. The chain links TRBV7-9 to TRBJ1-1; a weak D match, TRBD1 (6 bases). CDR1 is SEHNR and CDR2 is FQNEAQ in the germline V gene (reference sequence). This CDR3 region has 11 residues. Trimming took off 4 bases at V and 7 bases at J, with 7 bases between the two ends. The CDR3 DNA reads as TGTGCCAGCAGCTGGACAGTTGAAGCTTTCTTT. It encodes CASSWTVEAFF. Based on the CDR3 plus reference TRBV7-9 and TRBJ1-1, the full variable domain is DTGVSQNPRHKITKRGQNVTFRCDPISEHNRLYWYRQTLGQGPEFLTYFQNEAQLEKSRLLSDRFSAERPKGSFSTLEIQRTEQGDSAMYLCASSWTVEAFFGQGTRLTVV.

The V call is TRBV12-2, the J call TRBJ1-1; no DNA check was done on the table's D call, TRBD1. TRBV12-2 is a pseudogene locus. The CDR3 length is 14 residues. CDR3 DNA sequence: TGTGCAAGTCGCCAGGACAGGGGGAACACTGAAGCTTTCTTT. It encodes CASRQDRGNTEAFF.

CDR3 sequence: CASGTSHNEQFF. Written as DNA, the CDR3 is TGTGCCTCCGGGACATCTCACAATGAGCAGTTCTTC. This chain joins TRBV30 and TRBJ2-1, with a weak D call TRBD1 (6 bases). Germline loops: CDR1 GTSNPN, CDR2 SVGIG (reference sequence). Trimming took 7 bases from V and 5 from J, leaving 12 bases between them. The CDR3 runs to 12 residues.

The V gene is TRBV7-9, the J gene TRBJ2-3, with D unresolved. From germline, CDR1 is SEHNR and CDR2 FQNEAQ (reference sequence). The length of the CDR3 is 14 residues. Trimming pared 2 bases from V and 3 bases from J, leaving 9 bases between. In DNA form, the CDR3 reads TGTGCCAGCAGCTTAAGTGAGACAACAGATACGCAGTATTTT. Its protein product is CASSLSETTDTQYF. Drawing the rest from reference TRBV7-9 and TRBJ2-3, the complete variable domain is DTGVSQNPRHKITKRGQNVTFRCDPISEHNRLYWYRQTLGQGPEFLTYFQNEAQLEKSRLLSDRFSAERPKGSFSTLEIQRTEQGDSAMYLCASSLSETTDTQYFGPGTRLTVL.

V gene TRBV27 combines with J gene TRBJ1-6, with 7 nucleotides matching TRBD1. Germline V gene lookup returns CDR1 MNHEY and CDR2 SMNVEV (reference sequence). V lost 7 bases to trimming and J lost 7 bases; unmatched junction nucleotides: 4. The CDR3 is 13 amino acids. In DNA form, the CDR3 reads TGTGCCAGCAATCGAGGGGGCAATTCACCCCTCCACTTT. The encoded protein is CASNRGGNSPLHF.

This sequence joins TRBV9 and TRBJ1-2; D may be TRBD1 (5 bases). The CDR3 covers 12 residues. Trimming cost V 0 bases and J 7 bases, with 7 bases left between them. Germline V lookup: CDR1 SGDLS, CDR2 YYNGEE. Written as DNA, the CDR3 is TGTGCCAGCAGCGTAGGGGGGGTTGGCTACACCTTC. Translating it yields CASSVGGVGYTF.

This chain links TRBV9 with TRBJ2-4; D might be TRBD2 (6 bases). Germline V gene lookup returns CDR1 SGDLS and CDR2 YYNGEE. V was clipped by 4 bases and J by 2 bases, with 28 bases between them. This CDR3 region has 20 residues. CDR3 sequence reads: CASSSPRQGRGEDTKNIQYF. In DNA form, the CDR3 reads TGTGCCAGCAGCTCCCCGCGGCAGGGCAGAGGGGAGGATACCAAAAACATTCAGTACTTC.

This chain links TRBV7-9 with TRBJ2-7; D is perhaps TRBD1 (6 bases). The CDR3 length is 16 residues. V was shortened by 4 bases and J by 5 bases, with 21 bases between the two germline ends. Germline loops: CDR1 SEHNR, CDR2 FQNEAQ (reference sequence). CDR3 sequence reads: CASSSTDRVLSHEQYF. Here the CDR3 DNA reads TGTGCCAGCAGCTCAACGGACAGAGTTCTCTCTCACGAGCAGTACTTC.

The V call is TRBV12-5, the J call TRBJ2-1; perhaps TRBD1 as D (6 bases). This CDR3 is 17 amino acids long. The germline V gene encodes CDR1 LGHNT and CDR2 FRNRAP. V shed 3 bases and J shed 2 bases, with 17 bases lying between them. This chain's CDR3 is CASGFFTGTSPYNEQFF. The CDR3 nucleotides read TGTGCTAGTGGTTTCTTCACCGGGACATCTCCCTACAATGAGCAGTTCTTC.

The V and J genes are TRBV27 and TRBJ2-7; 9 nucleotides agree with TRBD1. Looked up from germline, CDR1 is MNHEY and CDR2 is SMNVEV (reference sequence). This CDR3 has 14 residues. J was trimmed by 3 bases and V by 6 bases; bases with no gene match: 6. The CDR3 DNA reads as TGTGCCAGCAGCCCCCGACAGGGGGTCTACGAGCAGTACTTC. Protein product: CASSPRQGVYEQYF.

This chain links TRBV7-8 with TRBJ2-5; D is undetermined. CDR3 size: 13 residues. In germline, CDR1 is SGHVS, CDR2 FQNEAQ. V gave up 3 bases and J gave up 4 bases, with 9 bases separating them. For the CDR3, the DNA is TGTGCCAGCAGCTTGTTCGTTAGAGAGACCCAGTACTTC. It specifies CASSLFVRETQYF.

The chain couples TRBV9 to TRBJ1-3, with TRBD1 matching 7 bases. V shed 2 bases and J 0 bases; nucleotides not matched to a gene: 2. The germline V gene has CDR1 SGDLS and CDR2 YYNGEE. CDR3 length: 15 amino acids. CDR3 protein: CASSVDRDSGNTIYF. CDR3 bases: TGTGCCAGCAGCGTCGACAGGGACTCTGGAAACACCATATATTTT.

This chain connects TRBV7-6 to TRBJ2-2, with D uncertain. This CDR3 spans 13 amino acids. The V and J ends lost 8 bases and 2 bases respectively, with 9 bases between them. Per germline, CDR1 SGHVS and CDR2 FNYEAQ. The CDR3 coding sequence is TGTGCCAGCGAGGCACCTAACACCGGGGAGCTGTTTTTT. This sequence encodes CASEAPNTGELFF.

This chain connects TRBV7-3 to TRBJ2-7; D is ambiguous. Trimming left V 5 bases short and J 0 bases short, with 5 bases between. Germline V gene sequence: CDR1 SGHTA, CDR2 FQGTGA. The CDR3 runs 12 residues. Here the CDR3 DNA reads TGTGCCAGCAGCGCCAGCTCCTACGAGCAGTACTTC. Protein sequence: CASSASSYEQYF.

CDR3 sequence (DNA): TGTGCCAGCAGTCACCCGATGGGGGGCAATGAGCAGTTCTTC. Protein sequence: CASSHPMGGNEQFF. This chain uses TRBV6-5 with TRBJ2-1; weak D call: TRBD2 (6 bases). The CDR3 spans 14 residues. With 5 bases removed from V and 6 bases from J, the gap between germline ends came to 14 bases. Germline V gene lookup returns CDR1 MNHEY and CDR2 SVGAGI.

The chain has TRBV6-6 and TRBJ2-5, with a weak D call TRBD2 (7 bases). The CDR3 is 16 amino acids. Trimming took 1 base from V and 3 from J, leaving 15 bases between them. Germline V gene sequence: CDR1 MNHNY, CDR2 SVGAGI (reference sequence). In DNA form, the CDR3 reads TGTGCCAGCAGTTACTGGGTCGGGGGGCCAGAAGAGACCCAGTACTTC. It is translated as CASSYWVGGPEETQYF.

This chain joins TRBV14 and TRBJ2-7; perhaps TRBD1 as D (6 bases). This CDR3 has 14 residues. The germline V and J ends were trimmed by 2 bases and 2 bases, with 10 bases remaining between them. Germline CDR1 reads SGHDN; CDR2 reads FVKESK. CDR3 sequence reads: CASSQRTAPYEQYF. The CDR3 DNA reads as TGTGCCAGCAGCCAAAGGACAGCCCCCTACGAGCAGTACTTC. The variable domain in full, with the rest retrieved from reference TRBV14 and TRBJ2-7, is EAGVTQFPSHSVIEKGQTVTLRCDPISGHDNLYWYRRVMGKEIKFLLHFVKESKQDESGMPNNRFLAERTGGTYSTLKVQPAELEDSGVYFCASSQRTAPYEQYFGPGTRLTVT.

This chain joins TRBV7-9 and TRBJ2-7, with 7 bases matching TRBD2. Germline-derived CDR1 and CDR2 are SEHNR and FQNEAQ (reference sequence). This CDR3 has 15 amino acids. V gave up 2 bases and J gave up 4 bases; unmatched junction bases: 8. CDR3: CASSLSGTGAYEQYF. CDR3 bases: TGTGCCAGCAGCTTAAGCGGGACGGGCGCTTACGAGCAGTACTTC.

The V gene is TRBV5-5, the J gene TRBJ2-1; a weak D match, TRBD2 (6 bases). V lost 0 bases, J lost 7 bases, and 11 bases lay in between. The CDR3 is 14 amino acids. CDR1 SGHKS and CDR2 YYEKEE come from the germline V gene (reference sequence). CDR3 in DNA: TGTGCCAGCAGCTTGGCGGGGGTGGGGAATGAGCAGTTCTTC. It codes for CASSLAGVGNEQFF.

This clone has only a few counts. This sequence joins TRBV4-1 and TRBJ2-1; 9 bases match TRBD2. The CDR3 spans 17 residues. CDR1 and CDR2 from the germline V gene are MGHRA and YSYEKL. J gave up 4 bases and V 0 bases, and 7 bases lay outside the gene matches. CDR3 nucleotide sequence: TGCGCCAGCAGCCAAGATCGGCGGGGGGGACTATACAATGAGCAGTTCTTC. The encoded protein is CASSQDRRGGLYNEQFF.

Details on this clone: Germline is not matched at one junction end, which may reflect a read error. V is TRBV29-1 and J is TRBJ1-2; no definite D call. Germline CDR1 SQVTM, CDR2 ANQGSEA. The CDR3 contains 11 residues. The CDR3 coding sequence is TGCAGCATTGAGAGCCTCCATGGCTACACCTTC. This sequence encodes CSIESLHGYTF.

This chain connects TRBV9 to TRBJ2-3, with 10 bases identical to TRBD2. The CDR3 contains 17 residues. Germline loops: CDR1 SGDLS, CDR2 YYNGEE. Losses at the gene ends were 3 bases for V and 0 bases for J; bases not matched to a gene: 7. CDR3 nucleotide sequence: TGTGCCAGCAGCGGCCCCCTAGCGGGGGAAAGCACAGATACGCAGTATTTT. Amino acid sequence: CASSGPLAGESTDTQYF.

In this sample, this clone turned up once. This chain uses TRBV7-3 with TRBJ1-4; D may be TRBD1 (5 bases). The CDR3 sequence is 15 residues long. Germline V gene sequence: CDR1 SGHTA, CDR2 FQGTGA. V gave up 1 base and J gave up 7 bases, with 13 bases separating them. The CDR3 sequence: CASSLIAGRGEKLFF. CDR3 bases: TGTGCCAGCAGCTTAATTGCAGGGCGGGGTGAAAAACTGTTTTTT.

The rearrangement uses TRBV4-3 and TRBJ2-5; no reliable D call. Trimming cost V 0 bases and J 5 bases, with 7 bases left between them. From germline, CDR1 is LGHNA and CDR2 YSLEER. CDR3 length: 13 residues. CDR3 bases: TGCGCCAGCAGCCAAGATGGCTCGGAGACCCAGTACTTC. Translating it yields CASSQDGSETQYF.